This TCR beta chain was observed in a study of T cell changes during pregnancy in multiple sclerosis. The V gene's germline CDR1 is KGHSH and CDR2 LQKENI. The CDR3 covers 14 residues. V shed 2 bases and J shed 0 bases, with 7 bases lying between them. Note on this clone: Other DNA sequences from this sample encode an identical CDR3 as well.

Assay used: immunoSEQ multiplex PCR; TCRdb lists only in-frame clones, some missing. In the table there are approximately 110,000 clones, about 89% of which are singletons. The source was peripheral blood, collected after pregnancy. This receptor was taken from a female donor with multiple sclerosis, enrolled in a pregnancy study. The J gene is TRBJ1-1, the V gene TRBV18; no reliable D call. The CDR3, as DNA: TGTGCCAGCTCACCAGCAGGATTGAACACTGAAGCTTTCTTT. This sequence encodes CASSPAGLNTEAFF.